This T cell receptor (beta chain) was captured by sequencing in a study of T cells after yellow fever vaccination. TCRdb ran MiXCR on the 5' RACE reads and lists one entry per CDR3 protein. The table shows under 150,000 distinct CDR3 sequences, with 7.7% occurring only once. Notes on the study in general: Booster samples showed a return of most primary-vaccination clones (approximately 96% CD4, about 85% CD8).

The V gene's germline CDR1 is SGHTA and CDR2 FQGTGA. The V and J ends lost 5 bases and 8 bases respectively, with 9 bases between them. This CDR3 spans 12 amino acids. This clonotype was seen at least ten times. The antigen is unknown. The sample was CD4+ T cells sorted from PBMCs, taken 5 days after the yellow fever booster vaccination. This rearrangement joins TRBV7-3 to TRBJ2-2; D remains ambiguous. This receptor was obtained from a man aged 30-40 years who received the YFV17D yellow fever vaccine. CDR3 sequence: CASSIGRGELFF. The CDR3 nucleotides read TGTGCCAGCAGCATTGGGCGTGGGGAGCTGTTTTTT.